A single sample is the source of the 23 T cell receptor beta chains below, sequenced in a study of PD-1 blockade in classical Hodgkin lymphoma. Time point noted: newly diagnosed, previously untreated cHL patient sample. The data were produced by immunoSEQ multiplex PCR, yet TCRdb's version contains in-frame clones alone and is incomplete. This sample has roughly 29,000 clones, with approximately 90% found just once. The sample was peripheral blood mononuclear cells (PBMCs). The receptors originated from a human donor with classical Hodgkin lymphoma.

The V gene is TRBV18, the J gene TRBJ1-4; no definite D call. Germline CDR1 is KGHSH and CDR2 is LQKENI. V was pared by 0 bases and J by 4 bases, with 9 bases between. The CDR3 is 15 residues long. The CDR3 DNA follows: TGTGCCAGCTCACCACCAGGAGGATATAATGAAAAACTGTTTTTT. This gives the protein CASSPPGGYNEKLFF.

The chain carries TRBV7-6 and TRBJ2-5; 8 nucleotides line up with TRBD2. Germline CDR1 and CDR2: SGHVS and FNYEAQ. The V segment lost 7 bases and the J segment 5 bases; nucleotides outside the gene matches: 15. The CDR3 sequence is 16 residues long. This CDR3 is CASTRREARIGETQYF. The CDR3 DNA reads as TGTGCCAGCACTCGGCGGGAGGCCCGAATCGGGGAGACCCAGTACTTC.

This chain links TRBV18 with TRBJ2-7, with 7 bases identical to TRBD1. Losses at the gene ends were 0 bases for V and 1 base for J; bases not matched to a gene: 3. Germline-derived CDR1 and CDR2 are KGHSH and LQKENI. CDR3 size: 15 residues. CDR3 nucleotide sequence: TGTGCCAGCTCACCACCAGGACAGGCGTCCTACGAGCAGTACTTC. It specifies CASSPPGQASYEQYF.

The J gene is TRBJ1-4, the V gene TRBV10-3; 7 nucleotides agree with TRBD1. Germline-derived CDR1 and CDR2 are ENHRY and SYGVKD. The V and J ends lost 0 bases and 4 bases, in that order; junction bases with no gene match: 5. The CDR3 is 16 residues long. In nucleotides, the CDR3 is TGTGCCATCAGTGAGTCCCGGGGACAGCTTAATGAAAAACTGTTTTTT. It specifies CAISESRGQLNEKLFF.

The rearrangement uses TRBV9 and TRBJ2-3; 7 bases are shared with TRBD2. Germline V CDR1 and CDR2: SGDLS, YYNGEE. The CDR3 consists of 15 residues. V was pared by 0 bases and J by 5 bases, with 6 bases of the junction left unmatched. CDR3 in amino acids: CASSVVGWGGDTQYF. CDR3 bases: TGTGCCAGCAGCGTAGTAGGATGGGGGGGAGATACGCAGTATTTT.

CDR3 bases: TGTGCCAGCAGCAATACAATTGGGCAGGAGGTATATTTT. This sequence encodes CASSNTIGQEVYF. The chain employs TRBV7-2 and TRBJ1-3, with unresolved D. This CDR3 has 13 amino acids. Trimming stripped 5 bases from V and 14 bases from J, with 19 bases between. The germline V gene encodes CDR1 SGHTA and CDR2 FQGNSA.

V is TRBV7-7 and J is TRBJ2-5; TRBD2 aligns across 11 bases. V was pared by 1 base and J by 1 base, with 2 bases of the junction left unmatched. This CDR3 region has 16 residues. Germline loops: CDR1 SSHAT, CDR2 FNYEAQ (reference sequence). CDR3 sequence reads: CASSLGLAGSQETQYF. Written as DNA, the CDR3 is TGTGCCAGCAGCTTAGGACTAGCGGGAAGCCAAGAGACCCAGTACTTC.

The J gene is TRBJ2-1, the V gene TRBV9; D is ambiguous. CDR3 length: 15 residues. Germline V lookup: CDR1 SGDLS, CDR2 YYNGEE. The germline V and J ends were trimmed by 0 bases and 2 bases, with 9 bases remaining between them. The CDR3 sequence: CASSVDTAPYNEQFF. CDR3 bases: TGTGCCAGCAGCGTAGACACAGCTCCCTACAATGAGCAGTTCTTC.

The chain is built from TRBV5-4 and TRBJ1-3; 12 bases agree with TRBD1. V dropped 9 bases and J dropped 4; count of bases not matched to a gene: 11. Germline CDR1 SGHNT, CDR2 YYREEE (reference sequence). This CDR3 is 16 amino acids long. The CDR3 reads CATGTGGTSSGNTIYF. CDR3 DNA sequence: TGTGCCACCGGGACAGGGGGCACCTCTAGCGGAAACACCATATATTTT.

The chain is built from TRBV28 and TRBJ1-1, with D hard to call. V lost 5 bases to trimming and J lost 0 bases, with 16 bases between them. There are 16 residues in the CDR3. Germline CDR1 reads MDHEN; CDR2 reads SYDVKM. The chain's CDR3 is CASSVVGFVMNTEAFF. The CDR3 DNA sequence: TGTGCCAGCAGTGTGGTAGGGTTTGTCATGAACACTGAAGCTTTCTTT.

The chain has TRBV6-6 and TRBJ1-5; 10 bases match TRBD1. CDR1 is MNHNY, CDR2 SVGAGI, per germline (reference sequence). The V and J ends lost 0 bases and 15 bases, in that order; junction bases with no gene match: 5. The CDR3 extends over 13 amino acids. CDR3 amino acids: CASSYSLRDRGHF. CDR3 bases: TGTGCCAGCAGTTACTCCCTCAGGGACAGGGGGCATTTT.

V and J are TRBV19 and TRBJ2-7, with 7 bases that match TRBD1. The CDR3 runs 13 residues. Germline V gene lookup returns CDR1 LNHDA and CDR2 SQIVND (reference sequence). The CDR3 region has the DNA TGTGCAACAGCCCGGGACAGTTATTACGAGCAGTACTTC. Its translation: CATARDSYYEQYF.

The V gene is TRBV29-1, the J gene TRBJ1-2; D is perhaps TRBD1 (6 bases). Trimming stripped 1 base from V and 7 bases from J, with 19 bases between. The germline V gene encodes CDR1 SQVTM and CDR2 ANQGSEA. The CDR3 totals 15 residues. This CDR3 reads CSVEGTTGSLSGYTF. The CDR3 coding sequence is TGCAGCGTTGAAGGAACAACAGGGTCTTTAAGTGGCTACACCTTC.

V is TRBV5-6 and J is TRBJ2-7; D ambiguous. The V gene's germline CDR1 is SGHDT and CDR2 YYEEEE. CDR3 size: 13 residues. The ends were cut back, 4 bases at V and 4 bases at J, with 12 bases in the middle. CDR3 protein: CASSPTGRYEQYF. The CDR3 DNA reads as TGTGCCAGCAGCCCGACTGGGCGGTACGAGCAGTACTTC.

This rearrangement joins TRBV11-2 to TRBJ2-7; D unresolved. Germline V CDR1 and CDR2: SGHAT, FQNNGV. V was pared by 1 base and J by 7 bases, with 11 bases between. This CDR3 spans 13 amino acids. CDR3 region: CASSLAHSEEQYF. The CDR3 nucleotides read TGTGCCAGCAGCTTAGCCCACTCTGAGGAGCAGTACTTC. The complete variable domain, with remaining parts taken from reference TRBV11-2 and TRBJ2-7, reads EAGVAQSPRYKIIEKRQSVAFWCNPISGHATLYWYQQILGQGPKLLIQFQNNGVVDDSQLPKDRFSAERLKGVDSTLKIQPAKLEDSAVYLCASSLAHSEEQYFGPGTRLTVT.

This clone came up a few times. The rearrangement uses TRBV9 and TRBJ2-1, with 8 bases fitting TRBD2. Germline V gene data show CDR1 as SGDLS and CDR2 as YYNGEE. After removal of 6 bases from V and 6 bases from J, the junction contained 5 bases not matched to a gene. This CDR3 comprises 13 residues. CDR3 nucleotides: TGTGCCAGCAAAGCGGGAGACCGCAATGAGCAGTTCTTC. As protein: CASKAGDRNEQFF.

The CDR3, as DNA: TGTGCCAGCAGTCCCGGGGTCGGGGGTAACTATGGCTACACCTTC. Amino acids: CASSPGVGGNYGYTF. The rearrangement uses TRBV27 and TRBJ1-2; possible D gene TRBD1, 5 bases. Germline CDR1 is MNHEY and CDR2 is SMNVEV (reference sequence). Trimming cost V 5 bases and J 1 base, with 14 bases left between them. The CDR3 consists of 15 residues.

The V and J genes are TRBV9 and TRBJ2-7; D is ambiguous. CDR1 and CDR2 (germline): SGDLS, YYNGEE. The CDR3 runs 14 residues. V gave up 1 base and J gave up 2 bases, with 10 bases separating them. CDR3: CASSVRFEPYEQYF. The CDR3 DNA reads TGTGCCAGCAGCGTACGTTTCGAGCCCTACGAGCAGTACTTC.

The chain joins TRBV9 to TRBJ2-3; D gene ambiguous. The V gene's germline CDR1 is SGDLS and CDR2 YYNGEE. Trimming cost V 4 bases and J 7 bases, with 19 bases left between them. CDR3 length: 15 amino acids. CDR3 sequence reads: CASSPTPASPNTQYF. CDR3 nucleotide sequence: TGTGCCAGCAGCCCTACCCCGGCCTCGCCCAATACGCAGTATTTT. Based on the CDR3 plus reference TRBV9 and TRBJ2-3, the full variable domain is DSGVTQTPKHLITATGQRVTLRCSPRSGDLSVYWYQQSLDQGLQFLIQYYNGEERAKGNILERFSAQQFPDLHSELNLSSLELGDSALYFCASSPTPASPNTQYFGPGTRLTVL.

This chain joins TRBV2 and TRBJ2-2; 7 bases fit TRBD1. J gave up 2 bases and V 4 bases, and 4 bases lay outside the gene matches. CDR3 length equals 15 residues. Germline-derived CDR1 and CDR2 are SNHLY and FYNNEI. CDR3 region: CASSATGLNTGELFF. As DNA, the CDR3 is TGTGCCAGCAGTGCGACAGGGCTAAACACCGGGGAGCTGTTTTTT. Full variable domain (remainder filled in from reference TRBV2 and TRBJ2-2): EPEVTQTPSHQVTQMGQEVILRCVPISNHLYFYWYRQILGQKVEFLVSFYNNEISEKSEIFDDQFSVERPDGSNFTLKIRSTKLEDSAMYFCASSATGLNTGELFFGEGSRLTVL.

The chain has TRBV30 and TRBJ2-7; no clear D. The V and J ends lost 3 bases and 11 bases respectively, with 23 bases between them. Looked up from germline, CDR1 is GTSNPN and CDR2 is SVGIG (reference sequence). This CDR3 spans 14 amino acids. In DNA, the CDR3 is TGTGCCTGGAGCGCCCTGAGGAAGGAAGGTGTTAAGTACTTC. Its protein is CAWSALRKEGVKYF.

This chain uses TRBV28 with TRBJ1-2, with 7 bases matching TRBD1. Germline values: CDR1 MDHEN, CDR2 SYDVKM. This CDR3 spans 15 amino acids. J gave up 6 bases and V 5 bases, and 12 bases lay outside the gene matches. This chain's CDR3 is CASSPPGTEVNGYTF. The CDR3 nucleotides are TGTGCCAGCAGTCCCCCGGGGACAGAAGTTAATGGCTACACCTTC.

CDR3 bases: TGTGCCAGCAGCATAACTAGCGTTGGAGAGACCCAGTACTTC. Translated: CASSITSVGETQYF. This chain connects TRBV7-9 to TRBJ2-5; 7 bases are shared with TRBD2. V trimming: 5 bases; J trimming: 4 bases; junction bases outside the gene matches: 7. The germline V gene encodes CDR1 SEHNR and CDR2 FQNEAQ (reference sequence). The CDR3 contains 14 residues.